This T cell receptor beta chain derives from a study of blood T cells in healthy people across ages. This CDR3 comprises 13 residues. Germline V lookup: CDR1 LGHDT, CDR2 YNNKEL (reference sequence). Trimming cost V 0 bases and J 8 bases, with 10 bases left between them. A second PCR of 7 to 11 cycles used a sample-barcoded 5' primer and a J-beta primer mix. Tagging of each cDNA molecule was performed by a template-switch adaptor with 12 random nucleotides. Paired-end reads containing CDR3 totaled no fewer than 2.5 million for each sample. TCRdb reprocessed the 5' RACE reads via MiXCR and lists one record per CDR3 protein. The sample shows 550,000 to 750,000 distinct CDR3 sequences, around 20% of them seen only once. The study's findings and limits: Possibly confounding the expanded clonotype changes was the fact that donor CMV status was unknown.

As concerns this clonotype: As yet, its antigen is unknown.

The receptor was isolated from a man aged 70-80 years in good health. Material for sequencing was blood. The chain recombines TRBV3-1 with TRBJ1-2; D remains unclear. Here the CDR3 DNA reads TGTGCCAGCAGCCAAGATGGATATAACGGCTACACCTTC. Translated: CASSQDGYNGYTF.